The 9 T cell receptor beta chains in this list originate from one sample, sequenced in a study of control samples from healthy donors and cancer patients. Sequenced by immunoSEQ multiplex PCR; TCRdb stores in-frame clones only, minus some. The table includes roughly 69,000 clones, around 87% detected once. Sequencing used PBMCs. The source of these receptors is a woman between 45 and 65 years old with head and neck cancer.

The genes are TRBV6-2 or TRBV6-3 and TRBJ2-5; 8 nucleotides line up with TRBD1. CDR1 MNHEY and CDR2 SVGEGT come from the germline V gene. The V gene end was trimmed by 0 bases and the J gene end by 7 bases; junction bases not matched to a gene: 16. The CDR3 has 18 amino acids. Here the CDR3 DNA reads TGTGCCAGCAGTTACTCGGAAACCGGGACAGGCCCAGGCGGGACCCAGTACTTC. Translating it yields CASSYSETGTGPGGTQYF.

Notes on this clone: The sample carries other DNA sequences with the same CDR3. V and J are TRBV9 and TRBJ2-1; no definite D call. Germline CDR1 is SGDLS and CDR2 is YYNGEE. The V gene lost 0 bases and the J gene lost 10 bases, with 17 bases spanning the gap. The CDR3 contains 15 residues. This CDR3 reads CASSVEARVLGEQFF. The CDR3 DNA sequence: TGTGCCAGCAGCGTAGAGGCCAGAGTCCTAGGAGAGCAGTTCTTC.

The chain joins TRBV5-1 to TRBJ2-5; TRBD2 aligns across 10 bases. The CDR3 totals 15 residues. In germline, CDR1 is SGHRS, CDR2 YFSETQ. Trimming at V came to 0 bases and at J to 2 bases, leaving 1 base not matched to a gene. The CDR3 region has the DNA TGCGCCAGCAGCTTGGTACTAGCGGGGCAAGAGACCCAGTACTTC. Translated, it gives CASSLVLAGQETQYF.

J is TRBJ1-6 and V is TRBV7-2; 7 bases match TRBD1. Germline trimming cut 5 bases from V and 4 bases from J; bases unmatched to any gene: 11. The CDR3 covers 17 residues. Germline V lookup: CDR1 SGHTA, CDR2 FQGNSA. The CDR3 region is CASSPRQGVGYNSPLHF. CDR3 in DNA: TGTGCCAGCAGCCCCCGACAGGGCGTCGGTTATAATTCACCCCTCCACTTT.

The chain uses TRBV10-3 and TRBJ2-2; 14 positions agree with TRBD2. The CDR3 runs to 19 residues. J gave up 0 bases and V 1 base, and 4 bases lay outside the gene matches. Germline V CDR1 and CDR2: ENHRY, SYGVKD. Here the CDR3 reads CAISELGLAGVANTGELFF. The CDR3 region has the DNA TGTGCCATCAGTGAGTTGGGACTAGCGGGGGTTGCGAACACCGGGGAGCTGTTTTTT.

The rearrangement links TRBV5-5 to TRBJ2-3; either TRBD1 or TRBD2 may fit D (5 bases each). V was pared by 0 bases and J by 2 bases, with 10 bases between. Germline values: CDR1 SGHKS, CDR2 YYEKEE (reference sequence). CDR3 length equals 15 residues. DNA of the CDR3: TGTGCCAGCAGCTTGGGGGGGACCACCACAGATACGCAGTATTTT. This codes for CASSLGGTTTDTQYF.

The CDR3 is CASSSIDRNTEAFF. The CDR3 nucleotides are TGTGCCAGCAGTTCGATCGACCGGAACACTGAAGCTTTCTTT. This chain connects TRBV27 to TRBJ1-1, with D unresolved. With 4 bases removed from V and 1 base from J, the gap between germline ends came to 10 bases. CDR3 length: 14 residues. CDR1 and CDR2 (germline): MNHEY, SMNVEV (reference sequence).

This chain uses TRBV20-1 with TRBJ2-7; unclear D gene. Trimming removed 3 bases from V and 8 bases from J, with 11 bases in between. Germline CDR1 is DFQATT and CDR2 is SNEGSKA (reference sequence). This CDR3 comprises 11 residues. As DNA, the CDR3 is TGCAGTGCTAGCAGGTCGTCTAAGCAGTACTTC. Protein: CSASRSSKQYF.

The table lists this clone with a count of one. The V gene is TRBV24-1, the J gene TRBJ2-1, with TRBD2 matching over 8 bases. The CDR3 runs 13 residues. Germline values: CDR1 KGHDR, CDR2 SFDVKD. V lost 4 bases and J lost 7; bases outside the gene matches: 2. The CDR3 nucleotides are TGTGCCACCAGTGACCTAGCGGGTAATGAGCAGTTCTTC. Translating it yields CATSDLAGNEQFF.